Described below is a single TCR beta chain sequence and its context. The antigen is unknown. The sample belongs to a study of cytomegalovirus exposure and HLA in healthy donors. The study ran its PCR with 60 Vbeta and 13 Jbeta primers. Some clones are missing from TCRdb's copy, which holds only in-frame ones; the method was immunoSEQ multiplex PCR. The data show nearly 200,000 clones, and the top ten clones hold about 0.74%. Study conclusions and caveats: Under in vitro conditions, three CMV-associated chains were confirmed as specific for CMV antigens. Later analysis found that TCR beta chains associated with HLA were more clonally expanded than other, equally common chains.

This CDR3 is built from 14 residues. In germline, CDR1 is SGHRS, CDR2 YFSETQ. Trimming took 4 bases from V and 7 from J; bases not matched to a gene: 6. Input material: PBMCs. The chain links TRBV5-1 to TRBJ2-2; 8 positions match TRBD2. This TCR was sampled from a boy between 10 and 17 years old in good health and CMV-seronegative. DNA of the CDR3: TGCGCCAGCAGCGAGACGGGGGGGGTCGGGGAGCTGTTTTTT. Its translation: CASSETGGVGELFF.